This TCR beta chain was observed in a study of blood T cell repertoires in COVID-19. Study-wide background: Donors in the United States, Italy and Spain gave samples during acute or convalescent COVID-19.

Germline assignment: CDR1 SGHRS and CDR2 YFSETQ. The CDR3 has 16 amino acids. Trimming shortened V by 3 bases and J by 3 bases, and 17 bases separated the two germline ends. Some clones are missing from TCRdb's copy, which holds only in-frame ones; the method was immunoSEQ multiplex PCR. In the table there are over 200,000 clones, 87% of which are singletons. The specimen sequenced was peripheral blood. V and J are TRBV5-1 and TRBJ2-3; tentative D call: TRBD1 (6 bases). This receptor was obtained from a woman aged 18-30 years who had recovered from COVID-19. The CDR3 DNA sequence: TGCGCCAGCAGCTCACTACAGGGAGTTGGGACAGATACGCAGTATTTT. Protein sequence: CASSSLQGVGTDTQYF.